The 8 T cell receptor beta chains below all came from one sample that was sequenced in a study of CD8 T cells in Susac syndrome. When the RNA was reverse transcribed, random hexamers were used with an input of roughly 0.5 to 1 ug. A single record per CDR3 protein comes from TCRdb applying MiXCR to the immunoSEQ multiplex PCR reads. The top ten clones hold 0.13% to 0.15% of a sample with about 140,000 distinct CDR3 sequences, around 95% of them seen once. Material: CD4+ T cells from PBMCs. Receptor source: a human donor with Susac syndrome.

The rearrangement uses TRBV30 and TRBJ2-1; perhaps TRBD2 as D (6 bases). This CDR3 region has 16 residues. Trimming shortened V by 2 bases and J by 6 bases, and 20 bases separated the two germline ends. In germline, CDR1 is GTSNPN, CDR2 SVGIG (reference sequence). CDR3 DNA sequence: TGTGCCTGGAGTCCGCCGGGACTCAAGGAGGCCAATGAGCAGTTCTTC. Translation: CAWSPPGLKEANEQFF.

The V and J genes are TRBV7-9 and TRBJ2-7; a possible D gene is TRBD2 (5 bases). The CDR3 runs 13 residues. Germline V gene lookup returns CDR1 SEHNR and CDR2 FQNEAQ (reference sequence). V lost 7 bases and J 6 bases, leaving 16 bases between the germline ends. The CDR3 region has the DNA TGTGCCAGCACGGTTTTCGGGGTTGGCGAGCAGTACTTC. Amino acids: CASTVFGVGEQYF.

The V and J genes are TRBV29-1 and TRBJ1-6, with D unclear. CDR1 is SQVTM and CDR2 is ANQGSEA in the germline V gene. The CDR3 runs to 14 residues. The V end was cut by 3 bases, the J end by 9 bases, with 15 bases between. The CDR3 coding sequence is TGCAGCGTTGACGAGGGTTATCGCGGTTCACCCCTCCACTTT. This encodes CSVDEGYRGSPLHF.

V is TRBV30 and J is TRBJ2-1; D is perhaps TRBD1 (6 bases). This CDR3 has 14 amino acids. Germline CDR1 GTSNPN, CDR2 SVGIG (reference sequence). V gave up 0 bases and J gave up 6 bases, with 12 bases separating them. The CDR3 spells CAWSVRARGNEQFF. The DNA for the CDR3 is TGTGCCTGGAGTGTAAGGGCCAGGGGCAATGAGCAGTTCTTC.

The J gene is TRBJ2-1, the V gene TRBV29-1; TRBD1 matches at 9 bases. The CDR3 runs 14 residues. The V gene end was trimmed by 6 bases and the J gene end by 1 base; junction bases not matched to a gene: 4. Per germline, CDR1 SQVTM and CDR2 ANQGSEA. CDR3 sequence (DNA): TGCAGCGTCAACAGGGGGCTTTCCTACAATGAGCAGTTCTTC. Amino acids: CSVNRGLSYNEQFF.

CDR3 sequence (DNA): TGCAGTGCTAGATATCAGGGGTACGAGCAGTACTTC. Its protein is CSARYQGYEQYF. This rearrangement joins TRBV20-1 to TRBJ2-7; perhaps TRBD1 as D (6 bases). The ends were cut back, 2 bases at V and 4 bases at J, with 9 bases in the middle. The CDR3 loop spans 12 amino acids. The V gene's germline CDR1 is DFQATT and CDR2 SNEGSKA (reference sequence).

The rearrangement uses TRBV30 and TRBJ1-5; D may be TRBD1 (6 bases). Trimming took 3 bases from V and 3 from J, leaving 9 bases between them. The germline V gene has CDR1 GTSNPN and CDR2 SVGIG (reference sequence). This CDR3 comprises 13 residues. CDR3 in amino acids: CAWSTGFNQPQHF. CDR3 sequence (DNA): TGTGCCTGGAGCACAGGGTTCAATCAGCCCCAGCATTTT.

This clonotype was observed a few times. This chain joins TRBV27 and TRBJ2-5; D is possibly TRBD2 (6 bases). V gave up 2 bases and J gave up 5 bases, with 9 bases separating them. In germline, CDR1 is MNHEY, CDR2 SMNVEV (reference sequence). This CDR3 contains 13 residues. The DNA for the CDR3 is TGTGCCAGCAGTTTAGCGGGGCTGGAGACCCAGTACTTC. Translating gives CASSLAGLETQYF.